The next 20 T cell receptor beta chains were all read from a single sample in a study of T-cell memory formation after mild COVID-19. TCRdb redid the calling of the 5' RACE reads with MiXCR, one entry per CDR3 protein. The table includes around 450,000 distinct CDR3 sequences, around 20% detected once. Input material: PBMCs or a T cell subset sorted from them (not recorded which). These receptors were taken from an adult woman who had mild COVID-19 (a few samples of this study predate the infection). Cell type and time point are not known.

There are a few counts of this clonotype. The V call is TRBV29-1, the J call TRBJ1-4; D not resolved. The CDR3 is 15 residues long. Trimming left V 4 bases short and J 0 bases short, with 12 bases between. The germline V gene encodes CDR1 SQVTM and CDR2 ANQGSEA. The CDR3, as DNA: TGCAGCGTTGCCCGATCTAGTGCAACTAATGAAAAACTGTTTTTT. This translates into CSVARSSATNEKLFF.

This chain joins TRBV5-1 and TRBJ2-1; perhaps D is TRBD1 or TRBD2 (6 bases each). With 3 bases removed from V and 3 bases from J, the gap between germline ends came to 25 bases. The CDR3 sequence is 19 residues long. In germline, CDR1 is SGHRS, CDR2 YFSETQ. CDR3 sequence reads: CASSSTRGLARGLYNEQFF. CDR3 bases: TGCGCCAGCAGCTCCACCCGGGGGCTAGCCCGAGGCCTCTACAATGAGCAGTTCTTC.

The chain uses TRBV25-1 and TRBJ2-1; 8 positions agree with TRBD2. With 10 bases clipped from V and 7 bases from J, the junction kept 9 bases outside the gene matches. The length of the CDR3 is 13 residues. Germline values: CDR1 MGHDK, CDR2 SYGVNS. The CDR3 loop is CATSGGIRNEQFF. Here the CDR3 DNA reads TGTGCCACCTCGGGGGGGATCAGGAATGAGCAGTTCTTC. Complete variable domain (other parts from reference TRBV25-1 and TRBJ2-1): EADIYQTPRYLVIGTGKKITLECSQTMGHDKMYWYQQDPGMELHLIHYSYGVNSTEKGDLSSESTVSRIRTEHFPLTLESARPSHTSQYLCATSGGIRNEQFFGPGTRLTVL.

V gene TRBV19 combines with J gene TRBJ1-4, with 7 bases fitting TRBD1. The ends lost 3 bases at V and 8 bases at J; junction bases unmatched: 3. In germline, CDR1 is LNHDA, CDR2 SQIVND (reference sequence). The CDR3 sequence is 13 residues long. CDR3 DNA: TGTGCCAGTAGTATCAGGACAGGAGAAAAACTGTTTTTT. The encoded protein is CASSIRTGEKLFF.

The gene calls are TRBV24-1 and TRBJ2-5; 8 bases align to TRBD1. This CDR3 has 15 residues. J lost 1 base, V lost 2 bases, and 2 bases had no gene match. Per germline, CDR1 KGHDR and CDR2 SFDVKD. The CDR3 sequence: CATSDSGQVQETQYF. The CDR3 nucleotides read TGTGCCACCAGTGATTCGGGACAGGTCCAAGAGACCCAGTACTTC.

V is TRBV2 and J is TRBJ2-7; D is perhaps TRBD2 (5 bases). CDR1 is SNHLY, CDR2 FYNNEI, per germline. This CDR3 comprises 13 residues. The germline V and J ends were trimmed by 6 bases and 3 bases, with 12 bases remaining between them. Here the CDR3 reads CASSSGSYYEQYF. CDR3 nucleotide sequence: TGTGCCAGCAGCTCGGGAAGCTACTACGAGCAGTACTTC.

Only a few counts were recorded for this clonotype. The chain combines TRBV7-9 with TRBJ2-5; D is possibly TRBD1 (5 bases). Trimming removed 1 base at V and 2 bases at J, with 14 bases between. The CDR3 spans 16 residues. Germline-derived CDR1 and CDR2 are SEHNR and FQNEAQ (reference sequence). The DNA for the CDR3 is TGTGCCAGCAGCTTAGGCTACAGGACCGTTCAAGAGACCCAGTACTTC. Translating gives CASSLGYRTVQETQYF. The variable domain in full, with the rest retrieved from reference TRBV7-9 and TRBJ2-5, is DTGVSQNPRHKITKRGQNVTFRCDPISEHNRLYWYRQTLGQGPEFLTYFQNEAQLEKSRLLSDRFSAERPKGSFSTLEIQRTEQGDSAMYLCASSLGYRTVQETQYFGPGTRLLVL.

CDR3 residues: CASLSTLELSYEQYF. In nucleotides, the CDR3 is TGTGCCAGCCTTTCGACGCTCGAACTCTCCTACGAGCAGTACTTC. V gene TRBV2 combines with J gene TRBJ2-7; D gene unclear. Trimming cost V 8 bases and J 0 bases, with 17 bases left between them. The CDR3 contains 15 residues. Germline loops: CDR1 SNHLY, CDR2 FYNNEI. Together with reference TRBV2 and TRBJ2-7, the CDR3 gives the full variable domain: EPEVTQTPSHQVTQMGQEVILRCVPISNHLYFYWYRQILGQKVEFLVSFYNNEISEKSEIFDDQFSVERPDGSNFTLKIRSTKLEDSAMYFCASLSTLELSYEQYFGPGTRLTVT.

This clonotype has a handful of counts. V is TRBV24-1 and J is TRBJ2-7; D is perhaps TRBD1 (5 bases). Germline V gene data show CDR1 as KGHDR and CDR2 as SFDVKD. This CDR3 comprises 15 residues. Trimming shortened V by 3 bases and J by 2 bases, and 13 bases separated the two germline ends. CDR3 nucleotide sequence: TGTGCCACCAGTGATGGAAGGGGCCTTACCTACGAGCAGTACTTC. It encodes CATSDGRGLTYEQYF.

In this sample, this clonotype turned up a few times. CDR3 loop: CAWRSGRAYEQYF. CDR3 in DNA: TGTGCCTGGAGATCTGGGCGGGCCTACGAGCAGTACTTC. The chain is built from TRBV30 and TRBJ2-7; D might be TRBD2 (5 bases). This CDR3 has 13 amino acids. The V gene lost 3 bases and the J gene lost 2 bases, with 11 bases spanning the gap. CDR1 and CDR2 (germline): GTSNPN, SVGIG (reference sequence).

This clonotype was observed a handful of times. The chain links TRBV5-4 to TRBJ2-7; 7 nucleotides align to TRBD1. CDR1 SGHNT and CDR2 YYREEE come from the germline V gene (reference sequence). V was clipped by 4 bases and J by 2 bases; unmatched bases: 12. The CDR3 has 16 amino acids. The chain's CDR3 is CASSPLGPGQTYEQYF. The CDR3 DNA is TGTGCCAGCAGCCCCCTTGGGCCGGGACAGACCTACGAGCAGTACTTC.

CDR3 sequence (DNA): TGTGCCAGCAGTCACCCTCCGGACAGCAGATATGGCTACACCTTC. It encodes CASSHPPDSRYGYTF. The chain has TRBV2 and TRBJ1-2, with D possibly matching TRBD1 (6 bases). V lost 5 bases to trimming and J lost 5 bases, with 18 bases between them. Germline V gene sequence: CDR1 SNHLY, CDR2 FYNNEI. This CDR3 has 15 amino acids.

CDR3 DNA: TGTGCCAGCAGTCTGGGACAGTCCGGCTCCTACGAGCAGTACTTC. It translates to CASSLGQSGSYEQYF. The chain couples TRBV12-3 or TRBV12-4 to TRBJ2-7; 7 bases are shared with TRBD1. The CDR3 is 15 residues long. Trimming removed 5 bases from V and 0 bases from J; junction bases left unmatched: 7.

This clonotype was seen a handful of times. The chain couples TRBV2 to TRBJ2-1; the D is unclear. This CDR3 has 14 residues. Trimming stripped 10 bases from V and 5 bases from J, with 18 bases between. Per the germline V gene, CDR1 is SNHLY and CDR2 is FYNNEI. CDR3 region: CAITTSRADNEQFF. For the CDR3, the DNA is TGTGCCATCACCACATCCCGGGCGGACAATGAGCAGTTCTTC.

This clonotype was recorded many times. This sequence joins TRBV7-8 and TRBJ2-1; D is undetermined. V was cut by 2 bases and J by 0 bases, with 8 bases left in between. The germline V gene has CDR1 SGHVS and CDR2 FQNEAQ. The CDR3 is 15 amino acids. The CDR3 bases are TGTGCCAGCAGCTTATCCCCTGGCTCCTACAATGAGCAGTTCTTC. Its translation is CASSLSPGSYNEQFF.

The rearrangement links TRBV12-5 to TRBJ2-1, with D tentatively TRBD1 (7 bases). Germline values: CDR1 LGHNT, CDR2 FRNRAP. V was trimmed by 9 bases and J by 3 bases, leaving 12 bases between them. This CDR3 contains 13 residues. The CDR3 bases are TGTGCTAGCGGGCGGGACAGCTACAATGAGCAGTTCTTC. Its protein product is CASGRDSYNEQFF.

The chain recombines TRBV5-1 with TRBJ2-1; possibly TRBD2 for D (5 bases). Trimming stripped 2 bases from V and 10 bases from J, with 10 bases between. The CDR3 consists of 12 residues. Germline V gives CDR1 SGHRS, CDR2 YFSETQ. CDR3 loop: CASSFVGDEQFF. The CDR3 region has the DNA TGCGCCAGCAGCTTTGTGGGAGACGAGCAGTTCTTC.

This rearrangement joins TRBV24-1 to TRBJ2-2, with D possibly being TRBD2 (5 bases). The germline CDR1 and CDR2 sequences are KGHDR and SFDVKD. The germline V and J ends were trimmed by 6 bases and 7 bases, with 5 bases remaining between them. The CDR3 sequence is 11 residues long. CDR3 DNA sequence: TGTGCCACCAGTCGGGGCGGGGAGCTGTTTTTT. Translated: CATSRGGELFF.

The chain uses TRBV6-5 and TRBJ1-2, with 10 bases matching TRBD1. Germline assignment: CDR1 MNHEY and CDR2 SVGAGI. This CDR3 has 14 amino acids. V was clipped by 4 bases and J by 4 bases; unmatched bases: 3. This chain's CDR3 is CASSSRQGAYGYTF. CDR3 in DNA: TGTGCCAGCAGTTCCCGACAGGGGGCCTATGGCTACACCTTC.

This clonotype was seen a handful of times. The CDR3 reads CASSFVGVSSGNTIYF. In DNA form, the CDR3 reads TGTGCCAGCAGTTTCGTGGGTGTTAGCTCTGGAAACACCATATATTTT. The chain carries TRBV12-3 or TRBV12-4 and TRBJ1-3; unclear D gene. V dropped 3 bases and J dropped 0 bases, with 12 bases sitting between them. The CDR3 totals 16 residues.